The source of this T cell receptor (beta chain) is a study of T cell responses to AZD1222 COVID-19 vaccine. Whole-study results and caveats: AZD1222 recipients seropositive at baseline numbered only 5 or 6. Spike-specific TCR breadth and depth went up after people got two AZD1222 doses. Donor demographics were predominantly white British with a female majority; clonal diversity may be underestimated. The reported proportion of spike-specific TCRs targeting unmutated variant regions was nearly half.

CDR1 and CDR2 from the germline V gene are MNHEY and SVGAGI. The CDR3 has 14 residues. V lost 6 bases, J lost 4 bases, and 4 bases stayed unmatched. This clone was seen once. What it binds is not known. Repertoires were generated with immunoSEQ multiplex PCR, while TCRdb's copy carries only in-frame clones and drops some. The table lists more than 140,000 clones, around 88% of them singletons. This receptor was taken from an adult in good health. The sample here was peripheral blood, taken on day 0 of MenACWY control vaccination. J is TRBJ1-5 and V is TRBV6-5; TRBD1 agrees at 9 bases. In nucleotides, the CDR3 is TGTGCCAGCAGGCCGGGACAGGGAAATCAGCCCCAGCATTTT. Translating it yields CASRPGQGNQPQHF.